These 3 T cell receptor beta chains share one sample of origin, sequenced in a study of cytotoxic CD8 clonotypes in ibrutinib-treated CLL. The table came from immunoSEQ multiplex PCR; TCRdb's copy has only in-frame clones and leaves some out. Counted here are 250,000 to 350,000 clones, roughly 76% occurring once; the ten biggest clones make up about 6%. The source was PBMCs, collected at disease progression, from a patient treated with ibrutinib. The receptors here all came from a human donor with chronic lymphocytic leukemia.

V is TRBV5-4 and J is TRBJ1-1, with 8 bases that match TRBD1. CDR3 length equals 17 residues. J gave up 5 bases and V 0 bases, and 12 bases lay outside the gene matches. Germline V gives CDR1 SGHNT, CDR2 YYREEE (reference sequence). Here the CDR3 reads CASSLGSQGAKRTEAFF. DNA for the CDR3: TGTGCCAGCAGCTTGGGGAGCCAGGGGGCGAAGCGAACTGAAGCTTTCTTT.

The CDR3 protein is CATSSGLAGLQETQYF. In DNA, the CDR3 is TGTGCCACCAGCAGCGGGCTAGCGGGGCTGCAAGAGACCCAGTACTTC. This chain joins TRBV15 and TRBJ2-5; 9 nucleotides match TRBD2. The length of the CDR3 is 16 residues. Germline CDR1 is LNHNV and CDR2 is YYDKDF (reference sequence). The V segment lost 3 bases and the J segment 2 bases; nucleotides outside the gene matches: 7.

The genes are TRBV5-4 and TRBJ1-2; 8 nucleotides line up with TRBD1. The CDR3 is 14 amino acids. V shed 4 bases and J 4 bases; nucleotides not matched to a gene: 6. Germline V lookup: CDR1 SGHNT, CDR2 YYREEE (reference sequence). Here the CDR3 DNA reads TGTGCCAGCAGCAGCGGGACAGGCTTCTATGGCTACACCTTC. Protein sequence: CASSSGTGFYGYTF. The variable domain in full, with the rest retrieved from reference TRBV5-4 and TRBJ1-2, is ETGVTQSPTHLIKTRGQQVTLRCSSQSGHNTVSWYQQALGQGPQFIFQYYREEENGRGNFPPRFSGLQFPNYSSELNVNALELDDSALYLCASSSGTGFYGYTFGSGTRLTVV.